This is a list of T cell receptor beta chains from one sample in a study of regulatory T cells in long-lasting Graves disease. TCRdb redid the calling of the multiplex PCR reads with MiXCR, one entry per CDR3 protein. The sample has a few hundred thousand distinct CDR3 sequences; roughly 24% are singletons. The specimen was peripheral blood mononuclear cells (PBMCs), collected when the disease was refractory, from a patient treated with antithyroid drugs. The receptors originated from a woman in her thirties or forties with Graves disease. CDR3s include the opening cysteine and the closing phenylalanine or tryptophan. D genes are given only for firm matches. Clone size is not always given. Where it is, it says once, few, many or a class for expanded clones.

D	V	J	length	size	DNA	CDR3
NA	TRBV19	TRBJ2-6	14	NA	TGTGCCAGTATGAGGAGTTACGGGGCCAACGTCCTGACTTTC	CASMRSYGANVLTF
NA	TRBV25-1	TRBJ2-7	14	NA	TGTGCCAGCAGTGACCCAATTTCCCCTAACGAGCAGTACTTC	CASSDPISPNEQYF
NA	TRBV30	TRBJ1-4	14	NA	TGTGCCTGGAGTGTGGGTGCAACTAATGAAAAACTGTTTTTT	CAWSVGATNEKLFF
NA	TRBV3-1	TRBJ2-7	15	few	TGTGCCAGCAGCCCACTAGCTCTTACAACGGACGAGCAGTACTTC	CASSPLALTTDEQYF
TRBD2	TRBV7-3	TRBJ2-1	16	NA	TGTGCCAGCAGCTTTGCGGCTAGCGGGCCCTACAATGAGCAGTTCTTC	CASSFAASGPYNEQFF
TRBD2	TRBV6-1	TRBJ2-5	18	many	TGTGCCAGCAGGGGACTAGCGGGAGCGCGGTACAATCAAGAGACCCAGTACTTC	CASRGLAGARYNQETQYF
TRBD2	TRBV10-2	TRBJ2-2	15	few	TGCGCCAGCAGTAGACTAGCGGGAGCTTCCGGGGAGCTGTTTTTT	CASSRLAGASGELFF
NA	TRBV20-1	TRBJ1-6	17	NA	TGCAGTGCTGGAGGAAGGGGGACAAGGTTTTCGAGTTCACCCCTCCACTTT	CSAGGRGTRFSSSPLHF
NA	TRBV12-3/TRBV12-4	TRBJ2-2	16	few	TGTGCCAGCAGTTTAACGTGGTCCGAGTCGGTGGGGGAGCTGTTTTTT	CASSLTWSESVGELFF
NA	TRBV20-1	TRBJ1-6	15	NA	TGCAGTGCTAGAGATCGGTTCGCGGACTATTCACCCCTCCACTTT	CSARDRFADYSPLHF
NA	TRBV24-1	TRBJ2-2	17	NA	TGTGCCACCAGTGATACCACCGGACTTTCCAACACCGGGGAGCTGTTTTTT	CATSDTTGLSNTGELFF
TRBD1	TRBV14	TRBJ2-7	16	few	TGTGCCAGCAGCCAAGTAGTCGGGACAGGGGGCGACGAGCAGTACTTC	CASSQVVGTGGDEQYF
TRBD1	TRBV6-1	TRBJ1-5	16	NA	TGTGCCAGCAGTGAAGCGGGGACAGGGGGCGATCAGCCCCAGCATTTT	CASSEAGTGGDQPQHF
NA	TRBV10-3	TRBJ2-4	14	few	TGTGCCATCAGCCCCGTTGGGAACCAAAACATTCAGTACTTC	CAISPVGNQNIQYF
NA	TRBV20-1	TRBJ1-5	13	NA	TGCAGTGCCAATCGGGGTAGCAATCAGCCCCAGCATTTT	CSANRGSNQPQHF
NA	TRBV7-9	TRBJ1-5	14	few	TGTGCCAGCAGCCCACAGGGTGTGGCCCAGCCCCAGCATTTT	CASSPQGVAQPQHF
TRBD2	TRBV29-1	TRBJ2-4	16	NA	TGCAGCGTTGATTCCAGACTAGCGGGAGGGCAAAACATTCAGTACTTC	CSVDSRLAGGQNIQYF
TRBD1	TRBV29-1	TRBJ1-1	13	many	TGCAGCGTTGCCGGACAGGGGAAGACTGAAGCTTTCTTT	CSVAGQGKTEAFF
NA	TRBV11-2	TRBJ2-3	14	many	TGTGCCAGCAGCTTAGTGGCACGGACAGATACGCAGTATTTT	CASSLVARTDTQYF
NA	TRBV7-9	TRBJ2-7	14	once	TGTGCCAGCAGCTTATTAGGTACCTCCTACGAGCAGTACTTC	CASSLLGTSYEQYF
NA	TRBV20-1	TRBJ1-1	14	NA	TGCAGTGCTAGAGTGTCTTACAAGAACACTGAAGCTTTCTTT	CSARVSYKNTEAFF
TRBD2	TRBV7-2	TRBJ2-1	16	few	TGTGCCAGCAGCTTAGATTGGGCTAGCGGATACAATGAGCAGTTCTTC	CASSLDWASGYNEQFF
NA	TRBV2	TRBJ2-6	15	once	TGTGCCAGCAGTGCCCCGGACTCTGGGGCCAACGTCCTGACTTTC	CASSAPDSGANVLTF
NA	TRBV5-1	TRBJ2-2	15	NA	TGCGCCAGCGGCTTGAAAGGGGGAAACACCGGGGAGCTGTTTTTT	CASGLKGGNTGELFF
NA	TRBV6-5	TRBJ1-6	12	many	TGTGCCAGCAGTTCCTCGATTTCACCCCTCCACTTT	CASSSSISPLHF
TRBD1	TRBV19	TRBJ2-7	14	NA	TGTGCCAGTAAACGGGACAGGGGGGCCTACGAGCAGTACTTC	CASKRDRGAYEQYF
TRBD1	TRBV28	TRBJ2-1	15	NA	TGTGCCAGCAGTTCCTCGGGACAGGGGGGAAATGAGCAGTTCTTC	CASSSSGQGGNEQFF
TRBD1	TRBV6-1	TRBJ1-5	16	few	TGTGCCAGCAGTACTCAGGGACAGGGAAACAATCAGCCCCAGCATTTT	CASSTQGQGNNQPQHF
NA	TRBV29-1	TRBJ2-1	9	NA	TGCAGCGTTGAAGGTCAGTCTTCCTTC	CSVEGQSSF
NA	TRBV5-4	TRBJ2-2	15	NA	TGTGCCAGCAGCTCCCGGGACTTGAACACCGGGGAGCTGTTTTTT	CASSSRDLNTGELFF
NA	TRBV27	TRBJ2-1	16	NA	TGTGCCAGCAGCACCTCGCTTGGAGGGTCTTACAATGAGCAGTTCTTC	CASSTSLGGSYNEQFF
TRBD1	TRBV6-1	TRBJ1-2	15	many	TGTGCCAGCAGTCGGACAGGGGGAAATAACTATGGCTACACCTTC	CASSRTGGNNYGYTF
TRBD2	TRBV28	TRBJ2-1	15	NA	TGTGCCAGCTTTACTGGGGCTAGCGGGAGTGCTGAGCAGTTCTTC	CASFTGASGSAEQFF
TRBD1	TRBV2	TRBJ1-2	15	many	TGTGCCAGCAGTGATCCGGGACAGGGTGTCTATGGCTACACCTTC	CASSDPGQGVYGYTF
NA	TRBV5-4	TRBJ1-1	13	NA	TGTGCCAGCACCCCGGGGCTAAACACTGAAGCTTTCTTT	CASTPGLNTEAFF
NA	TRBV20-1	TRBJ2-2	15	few	TGCAGTGCTAGGCGGGCGGGTACGAACACCGGGGAGCTGTTTTTT	CSARRAGTNTGELFF
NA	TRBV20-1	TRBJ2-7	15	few	TGCAGTGCTCCCAATAACGGACAGAACTCCTACGAGCAGTACTTC	CSAPNNGQNSYEQYF
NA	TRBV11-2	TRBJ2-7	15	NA	TGTGCCAGCAGCTTCGGGGGGACAGGAAATTACGAGCAGTACTTC	CASSFGGTGNYEQYF
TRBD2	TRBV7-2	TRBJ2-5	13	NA	TGTGCCAGCAGTTCCGGGGGGGGAAAGACCCAGTACTTC	CASSSGGGKTQYF
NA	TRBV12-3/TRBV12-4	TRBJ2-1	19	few	TGTGCCAGCAGGAGGGTTCCGTCGGGCCCAACCAGGCCCAACAATGAGCAGTTCTTC	CASRRVPSGPTRPNNEQFF
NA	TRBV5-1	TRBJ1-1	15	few	TGCGCCAGCAGCTTGGAGAGGGGAGGGAGCACTGAAGCTTTCTTT	CASSLERGGSTEAFF
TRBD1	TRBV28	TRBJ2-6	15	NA	TGTGCCAGCAATGGACAGGGGACTGGGGCCAACGTCCTGACTTTC	CASNGQGTGANVLTF
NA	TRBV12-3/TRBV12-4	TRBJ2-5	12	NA	TGTGCCAGCAGTTTACGGGTGGAGACCCAGTACTTC	CASSLRVETQYF
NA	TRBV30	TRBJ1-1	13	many	TGTGCCTGGAGTGTACAGGGAAACACTGAAGCTTTCTTT	CAWSVQGNTEAFF
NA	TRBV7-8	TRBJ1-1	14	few	TGTGCCAGCAGCCCCCGGAGGGGGGGCACTGAAGCTTTCTTT	CASSPRRGGTEAFF
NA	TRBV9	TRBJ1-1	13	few	TGTGCCAGCAGCTCCTCGGGCCTTTATGAAGCTTTCTTT	CASSSSGLYEAFF
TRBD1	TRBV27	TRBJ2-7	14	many	TGTGCCAGCCGACACTCGGGACAGGGCTACGAGCAGTACTTC	CASRHSGQGYEQYF
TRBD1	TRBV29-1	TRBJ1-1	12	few	TGCAGCGGACGACAGGGTATAGCTGAAGCTTTCTTT	CSGRQGIAEAFF
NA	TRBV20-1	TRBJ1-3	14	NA	TGCAGTGCGTCGAGGGGCGACTCTGGAAACACCATATATTTT	CSASRGDSGNTIYF
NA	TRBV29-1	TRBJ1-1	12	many	TGCAGCGTTCGGGGGGCGAACACTGAAGCTTTCTTT	CSVRGANTEAFF